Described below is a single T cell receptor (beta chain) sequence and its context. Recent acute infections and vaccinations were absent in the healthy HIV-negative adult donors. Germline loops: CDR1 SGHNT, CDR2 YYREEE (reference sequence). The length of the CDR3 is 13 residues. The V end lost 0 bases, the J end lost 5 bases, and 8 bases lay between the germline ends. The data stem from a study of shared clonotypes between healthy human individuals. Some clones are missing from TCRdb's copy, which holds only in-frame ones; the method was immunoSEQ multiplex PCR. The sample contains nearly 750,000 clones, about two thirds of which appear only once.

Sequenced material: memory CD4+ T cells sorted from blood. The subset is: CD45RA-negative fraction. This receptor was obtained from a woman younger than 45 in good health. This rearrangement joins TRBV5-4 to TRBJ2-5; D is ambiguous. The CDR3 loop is CASSLGSQETQYF. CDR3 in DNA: TGTGCCAGCAGCTTGGGCAGCCAGGAGACCCAGTACTTC.